Described below is a single TCR beta chain sequence and its context. The germline CDR1 and CDR2 sequences are MNHEY and SVGEGT. Deletions cut 0 bases from V and 4 bases from J, with 12 bases between. CDR3 length equals 15 residues. Using its own MiXCR run on the RT-PCR reads, TCRdb lists one record per CDR3 protein. This sample has hundreds of thousands of distinct CDR3 sequences, with 12% to 15% found just once. The chain couples TRBV6-2 or TRBV6-3 to TRBJ1-1; D perhaps matches TRBD1 (6 bases). Source material: memory CD4+ T cells from blood. The receptor was derived from a female donor in good health, serving as a healthy control. The CDR3 loop is CASSYSFLRGTEAFF. In nucleotides, the CDR3 is TGTGCCAGCAGTTACTCCTTCCTCAGGGGCACTGAAGCTTTCTTT.